The following is a TCR beta chain sequence with its context. Its antigen is unidentified. Primers for the PCR totalled 60 Vbeta and 13 Jbeta. Original data processing: Per a later analysis, the number of unique TCR beta chains was 75 million to 90 million, of which 10 million to 11 million were shared. Libraries were prepared by immunoSEQ multiplex PCR; TCRdb keeps only in-frame clonotypes and omits some of them. V and J calls and clone size come straight from that table; D and trimming were deduced from the DNA. The sample consists of some 150,000 clones, approximately 78% of them appearing once. Looked up from germline, CDR1 is SGHAT and CDR2 is FQNNGV. After removal of 3 bases from V and 1 base from J, the junction contained 6 bases not matched to a gene. This CDR3 has 15 amino acids. The data derive from a study of cytomegalovirus exposure and HLA in healthy donors. Overall study results and limits: The authors later linked a missense DCLRE1C variant to TCR beta V- and J-gene trimming. Relative to the approximately 660-donor mean, N-insertions were reportedly fewer in an Asian-associated ancestry cluster in a later analysis.

The receptor comes from a human donor in good health. The genes are TRBV11-2 and TRBJ2-7; 7 nucleotides match TRBD1. Sequences were obtained from PBMCs. CDR3 nucleotide sequence: TGTGCCAGCAGCTTGGTTACGGGACAGTCCTACGAGCAGTACTTC. This gives the protein CASSLVTGQSYEQYF.